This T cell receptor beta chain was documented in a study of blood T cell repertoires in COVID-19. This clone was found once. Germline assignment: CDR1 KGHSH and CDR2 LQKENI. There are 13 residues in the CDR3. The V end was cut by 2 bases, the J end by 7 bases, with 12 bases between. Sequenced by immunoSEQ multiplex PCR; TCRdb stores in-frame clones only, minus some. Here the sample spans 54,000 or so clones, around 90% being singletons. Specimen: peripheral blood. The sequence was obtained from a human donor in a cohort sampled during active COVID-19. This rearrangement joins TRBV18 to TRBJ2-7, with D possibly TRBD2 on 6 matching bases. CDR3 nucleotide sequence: TGTGCCAGCTCACCAGGCAAGGAGGGAGAGCAGTACTTC. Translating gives CASSPGKEGEQYF.